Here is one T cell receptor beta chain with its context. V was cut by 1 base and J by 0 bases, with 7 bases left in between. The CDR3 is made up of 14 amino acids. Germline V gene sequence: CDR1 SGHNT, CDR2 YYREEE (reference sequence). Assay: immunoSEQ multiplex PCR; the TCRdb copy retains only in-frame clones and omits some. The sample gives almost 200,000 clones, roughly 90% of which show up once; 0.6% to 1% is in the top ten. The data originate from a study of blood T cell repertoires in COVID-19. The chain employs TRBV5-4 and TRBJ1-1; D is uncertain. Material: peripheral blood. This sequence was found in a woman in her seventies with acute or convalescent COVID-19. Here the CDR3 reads CASSLWALNTEAFF. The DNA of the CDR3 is TGTGCCAGCAGCTTGTGGGCCCTGAACACTGAAGCTTTCTTT.